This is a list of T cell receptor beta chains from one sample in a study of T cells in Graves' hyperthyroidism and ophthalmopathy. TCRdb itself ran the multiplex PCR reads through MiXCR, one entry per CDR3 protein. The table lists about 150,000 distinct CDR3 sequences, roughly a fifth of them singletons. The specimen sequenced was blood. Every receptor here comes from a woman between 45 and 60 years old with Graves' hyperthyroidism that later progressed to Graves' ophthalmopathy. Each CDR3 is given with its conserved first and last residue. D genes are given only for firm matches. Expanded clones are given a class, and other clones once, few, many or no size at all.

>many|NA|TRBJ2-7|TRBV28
TGTGCCAGCAGTCGTAGACAGGTTGGATCCTACGAGCAGTACTTC
CASSRRQVGSYEQYF
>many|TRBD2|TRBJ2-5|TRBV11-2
TGTGCCAGCAGCTTAGTCCTAGCGGTGGAGACCCAGTACTTC
CASSLVLAVETQYF
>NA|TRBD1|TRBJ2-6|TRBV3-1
TGTGCCAGCAGCCAAGGGGGGGCCAGGGGGCCTGGGGCCAACGTCCTGACTTTC
CASSQGGARGPGANVLTF
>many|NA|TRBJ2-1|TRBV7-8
TGTGCCAGCAGCTTAAGGGACCGAGGGTTGAATGAGCAGTTCTTC
CASSLRDRGLNEQFF
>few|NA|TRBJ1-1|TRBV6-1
TGTGCCAGCACCCAAGGGCCTGAGGGGGCTTTCTTT
CASTQGPEGAFF
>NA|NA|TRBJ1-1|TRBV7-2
TGTGCCAGCCGCGAACAAAAGGGCAGGAACACTGAAGCTTTCTTT
CASREQKGRNTEAFF
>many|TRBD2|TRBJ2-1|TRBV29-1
TGCAGCGTTGTCCTTGGGCTTGCTAGCGGGAGTGGATCCTACAATGAGCAGTTCTTC
CSVVLGLASGSGSYNEQFF
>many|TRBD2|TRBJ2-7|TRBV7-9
TGTGCCAGCAGCTTAGCCGGGACTAGCTACGAGCAGTACTTC
CASSLAGTSYEQYF
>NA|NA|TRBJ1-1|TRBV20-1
TGCAGTGCTAGAGTGGAGGGGGGATTATTGAACACTGAAGCTTTCTTT
CSARVEGGLLNTEAFF
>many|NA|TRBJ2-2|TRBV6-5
TGTGCCAGCAGTTACAAGGCCGGGGAGCTGTTTTTT
CASSYKAGELFF
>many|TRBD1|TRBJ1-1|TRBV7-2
TGTGCCAGCAGCTTAACAGGGGCCGTAATGGGAGCTTTCTTT
CASSLTGAVMGAFF
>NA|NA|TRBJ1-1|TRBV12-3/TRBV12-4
TGTGCCAGCAGTTTTTACCCAGGGGAATTCGGCACTGAAGCTTTCTTT
CASSFYPGEFGTEAFF
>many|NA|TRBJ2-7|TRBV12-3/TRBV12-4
TGTGCCAGCAGCCCTGGAGCGCCGTCCTACGAGCAGTACTTC
CASSPGAPSYEQYF
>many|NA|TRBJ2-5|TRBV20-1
TGCAGTGCTAGTGGCGAGACCCAGTACTTC
CSASGETQYF
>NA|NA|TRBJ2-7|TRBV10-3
TGTGCCATCAGTGTTGGGGGATCCTACGAGCAGTACTTC
CAISVGGSYEQYF
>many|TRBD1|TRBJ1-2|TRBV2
TGTGCCAGCCGATATACAGGGGGTGATGGCTACACCTTC
CASRYTGGDGYTF
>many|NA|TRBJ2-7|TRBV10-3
TGTGCCATCAAGGCCCTGACCGAATCCTACGAGCAGTACTTC
CAIKALTESYEQYF
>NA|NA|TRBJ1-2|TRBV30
TGTGCCTGGAGTGCAGGGGAAGTCTACACCTTC
CAWSAGEVYTF
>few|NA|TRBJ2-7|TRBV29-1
TGCAGCGTCACATCGAGCTCCTACGAGCAGTACTTC
CSVTSSSYEQYF
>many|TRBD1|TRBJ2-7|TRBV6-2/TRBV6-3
TGTGCCAGCAGCGACAGGGGATACGAGCAGTACTTC
CASSDRGYEQYF
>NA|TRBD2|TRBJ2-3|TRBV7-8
TGTGCCAGCAGCTTACGTCCGCAACTAGCGGGCACAGATACGCAGTATTTT
CASSLRPQLAGTDTQYF
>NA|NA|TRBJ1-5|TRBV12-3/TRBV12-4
TGTGCCAGCACCCTGTGGGGGGCAGGCTATAGCAATCAGCCCCAGCATTTT
CASTLWGAGYSNQPQHF
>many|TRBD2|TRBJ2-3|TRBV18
TGTGCCAGCTCCTTAAGCGGGGCCTCGAGGAAAGATACGCAGTATTTT
CASSLSGASRKDTQYF
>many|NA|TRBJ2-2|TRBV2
TGTGCCAGCACTTATCAGATGAACACCGGGGAGCTGTTTTTT
CASTYQMNTGELFF
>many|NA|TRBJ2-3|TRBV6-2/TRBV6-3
TGTGCCAGCAGTTGGGTGTTGGGGACGCAGTATTTT
CASSWVLGTQYF
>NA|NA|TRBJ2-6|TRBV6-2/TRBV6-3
TGTGCCAGCGCCCGGCAGTTCGCCAACGTCCTGACTTTC
CASARQFANVLTF
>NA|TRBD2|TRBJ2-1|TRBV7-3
TGTGCCAGCAGCTTTCTAGCGGGAGGGATCTACAATGAGCAGTTCTTC
CASSFLAGGIYNEQFF
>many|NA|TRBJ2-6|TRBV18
TGTGCCAGCTCACCAAATTCGCCTGGGGCCAACGTCCTGACTTTC
CASSPNSPGANVLTF
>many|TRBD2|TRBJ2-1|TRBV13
TGTGCCAGCAGCTTCCTCGACAAAGCGGGAGGTCTAAATGAGCAGTTCTTC
CASSFLDKAGGLNEQFF
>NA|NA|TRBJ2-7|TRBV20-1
TGCAGTGCAAGAACGACTACCTCCTACGAGCAGTACTTC
CSARTTTSYEQYF
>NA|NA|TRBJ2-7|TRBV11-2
TGTGCCAGCAGCTTAGGCCATCGAGGGGAGCAGTACTTC
CASSLGHRGEQYF
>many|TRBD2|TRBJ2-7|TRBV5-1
TGCGCCAGCAGCCCAAGACTAGCGGGGCAGTACGAGCAGTACTTC
CASSPRLAGQYEQYF
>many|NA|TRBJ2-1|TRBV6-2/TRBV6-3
TGTGCCAGCAGTTACTACCCCGGACTCTCCTACAATGAGCAGTTCTTC
CASSYYPGLSYNEQFF
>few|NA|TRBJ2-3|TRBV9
TGTGCCAGCAGCGTAGGCCCGCTCGGCACAGATACGCAGTATTTT
CASSVGPLGTDTQYF
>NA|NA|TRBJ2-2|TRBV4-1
TGCGCCAGCAGCCCGACAACAATAACCGGGGAGCTGTTTTTT
CASSPTTITGELFF
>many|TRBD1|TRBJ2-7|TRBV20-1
TGCAGTGCTACTACAAAGACAGGGGACGAGCAGTACTTC
CSATTKTGDEQYF
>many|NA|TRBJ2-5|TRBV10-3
TGTGCCATCAGTGGAGGGTCTCCCGGGGAGACCCAGTACTTC
CAISGGSPGETQYF
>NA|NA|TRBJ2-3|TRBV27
TGTGCCAGCAGTAAGTCGGTTACAGATACGCAGTATTTT
CASSKSVTDTQYF
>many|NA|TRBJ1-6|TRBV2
TGTGCCAGCAGGAGTTCGAATAATTCACCCCTCCACTTT
CASRSSNNSPLHF
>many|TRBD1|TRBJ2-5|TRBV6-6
TGTGCCAGCAGTTACTCGGCAGGGGGCCAAGAGACCCAGTACTTC
CASSYSAGGQETQYF
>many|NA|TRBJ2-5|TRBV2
TGTGCCAGCAGTGTACAGGAGACCCAGTACTTC
CASSVQETQYF
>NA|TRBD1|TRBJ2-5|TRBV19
TGTGCCAGTAGTACCGGACAGGGGCTGGCAGAGACCCAGTACTTC
CASSTGQGLAETQYF
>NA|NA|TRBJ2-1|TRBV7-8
TGTGCCAGCGATCCTATACAGGGAGGCTACAATGAGCAGTTCTTC
CASDPIQGGYNEQFF
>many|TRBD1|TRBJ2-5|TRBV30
TGTGCCTGTACTACAGACAGGGGTTGGCAAGAGACCCAGTACTTC
CACTTDRGWQETQYF
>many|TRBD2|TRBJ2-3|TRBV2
TGTGCCAGCAGCCGACTAGCGGGAACGAGTGATACGCAGTATTTT
CASSRLAGTSDTQYF
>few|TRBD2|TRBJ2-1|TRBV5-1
TGCGCCAGCAGCTTGGTCCTAGCGGGAGATAATGAGCAGTTCTTC
CASSLVLAGDNEQFF
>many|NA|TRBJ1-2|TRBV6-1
TGTGCCAGCAGTCCAATGAGGGGGGACGGCTACACCTTC
CASSPMRGDGYTF
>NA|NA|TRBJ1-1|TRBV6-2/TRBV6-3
TGTGCCAGCAGTTATCCGGAAAGGAGTATGAACACTGAAGCTTTCTTT
CASSYPERSMNTEAFF
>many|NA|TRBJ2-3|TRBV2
TGTGCCAGCAACCGGGATAAAGATACGCAGTATTTT
CASNRDKDTQYF
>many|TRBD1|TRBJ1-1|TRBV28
TGTGCCAGCGGTGGCAGGGGGTCGAACACTGAAGCTTTCTTT
CASGGRGSNTEAFF
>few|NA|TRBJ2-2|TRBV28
TGTGCCAGCAAAGGGCAGGGGTGGACCAAGGAGCTGTTTTTT
CASKGQGWTKELFF
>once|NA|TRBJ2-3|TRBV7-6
TGTGCCAGCAGCTCGACAGTGGATACGCAGTATTTT
CASSSTVDTQYF
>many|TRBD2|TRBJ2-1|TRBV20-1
TGCAGTGCTAGGACGACTAGCGGGACGATATACAATGAGCAGTTCTTC
CSARTTSGTIYNEQFF
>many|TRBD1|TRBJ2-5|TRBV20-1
TGCAGTGCTACTGTAGGGGGACAGGGGGCAGAGACCCAGTACTTC
CSATVGGQGAETQYF
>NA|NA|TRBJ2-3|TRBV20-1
TGCAGTGCTAGCGGGACGGGTTTAGATACGCAGTATTTT
CSASGTGLDTQYF